This entry features one T cell receptor beta chain sequence. This specimen belongs to a study of blood T cell repertoires in COVID-19. Profiling relied on immunoSEQ multiplex PCR, and the TCRdb table lists in-frame clones only, not all of them. Of 120,000 to 150,000 clones in the sample, 85% were seen once. Looked up from germline, CDR1 is LGHNA and CDR2 is YSLEER. The ends were cut back, 0 bases at V and 8 bases at J, with 19 bases in the middle. The CDR3 contains 16 residues. This clonotype was sampled from a woman aged 35 to 49 with active or convalescent COVID-19. Sequenced input: peripheral blood. This chain links TRBV4-3 with TRBJ1-2; no clear D gene. CDR3 DNA sequence: TGCGCCAGCAGCCAAGATCCTCGGTACGGGGTGGAGGGCTACACCTTC. Encoded protein: CASSQDPRYGVEGYTF.